This entry lists 20 T cell receptor beta chains sequenced from one sample in a study of CD8+CD57+ T cells in acquired aplastic anemia. Only patients with CD8+CD57+ cell expansion on flow cytometry were chosen for sequencing. The TCR beta profiling, which covered VDJ combination and CDR3 sequence, was carried out using genomic DNA as the template. TCRdb used MiXCR to reprocess the reads, holding one entry per CDR3 protein. Of hundreds of thousands of distinct CDR3 sequences listed, around 82% are singletons. What was sequenced was sorted CD4+, CD8+, or CD8+CD57+ T cells (not recorded which) from PBMCs. All receptors come from a human donor with aplastic anemia.

The genes are TRBV7-9 and TRBJ2-3, with 11 bases that match TRBD1. The CDR3 loop spans 14 amino acids. The V gene's germline CDR1 is SEHNR and CDR2 FQNEAQ (reference sequence). V shed 11 bases and J 12 bases; nucleotides not matched to a gene: 16. CDR3 coding DNA: TGTGCCGGACAGGGGGCTGGAGAGACCCAGACCCAGTATTTT. Translated: CAGQGAGETQTQYF.

In regard to this clonotype: An end of the junction does not agree with germline; a read error may underlie this. J is TRBJ2-7 and V is TRBV6-2 or TRBV6-3; maybe TRBD2 (7 bases). Germline values: CDR1 MNHEY, CDR2 SVGEGT. The CDR3 extends over 14 amino acids. The CDR3: CASSYAGAPYKQYF. CDR3 sequence (DNA): TGTGCCAGCAGTTACGCGGGGGCACCCTACAAGCAGTACTTC.

Remarks on this clonotype: Because it lacks the conserved phenylalanine or tryptophan at the end, this CDR3 is likely a read error. The limits of the CDR3 on the DNA are not certain, so only TCRdb's listed CDR3 is given. This chain links TRBV7-9 with TRBJ2-6; the table's TRBD1 call for D was not verified on the DNA. The CDR3 region is 8 residues in length, termini included. CDR1 is SEHNR, CDR2 FQNEAQ, per germline (reference sequence). The CDR3 loop is CASSSTGT.

The V call is TRBV9, the J call TRBJ2-5; 15 bases match TRBD2. V lost 4 bases to trimming and J lost 4 bases; unmatched junction nucleotides: 5. In germline, CDR1 is SGDLS, CDR2 YYNGEE. This CDR3 has 16 residues. This CDR3 reads CASSPWTSGRAETQYF. CDR3 coding DNA: TGTGCCAGCAGCCCCTGGACTAGCGGGAGGGCAGAGACCCAGTACTTC.

Details on this clonotype: The CDR3 end shows no conserved phenylalanine or tryptophan, and so a read error is likely. No DNA is shown, since the ends of the CDR3 on it are uncertain; the CDR3 is the one TCRdb lists. The rearrangement links TRBV7-9 to TRBJ2-2; TRBD1, the table's D call, was not compared with the DNA. The CDR3 region is 13 residues in length, termini included. CDR1 and CDR2 from the germline V gene are SEHNR and FQNEAQ (reference sequence). The CDR3 region is CASSLQGAARVKY.

The gene calls are TRBV6-1 and TRBJ1-5; 11 bases are shared with TRBD1. Germline trimming cut 1 base from V and 10 bases from J; bases unmatched to any gene: 3. CDR3 size: 14 residues. Germline CDR1 is MNHNS and CDR2 is SASEGT. This CDR3 reads CASSEGTGGSPQHF. In DNA, the CDR3 is TGTGCCAGCAGTGAAGGGACAGGGGGCTCACCCCAGCATTTT.

J is TRBJ2-1 and V is TRBV5-6; D is undetermined. This CDR3 has 15 amino acids. The germline CDR1 and CDR2 sequences are SGHDT and YYEEEE. Trimming took 0 bases from V and 2 from J, leaving 9 bases between them. This CDR3 is CASSLEGRAYNEQFF. Here the CDR3 DNA reads TGTGCCAGCAGCTTGGAGGGTAGAGCCTACAATGAGCAGTTCTTC.

This clonotype was seen more than once but under ten times. This chain joins TRBV7-9 and TRBJ2-3; TRBD2 aligns across 8 bases. V was pared by 8 bases and J by 6 bases, with 10 bases of the junction left unmatched. Germline V lookup: CDR1 SEHNR, CDR2 FQNEAQ (reference sequence). The CDR3 contains 14 residues. In nucleotides, the CDR3 is TGTGCCAGCCGGTGGGCGGGAGGTCCCGATACGCAGTATTTT. Amino acid sequence: CASRWAGGPDTQYF.

The CDR3 DNA sequence: TGTGCCACCAGTGATTTAGCGGGAGACACCGGGGAGCTGTACGTC. The encoded protein is CATSDLAGDTGELYV. This sequence joins TRBV24-1 and TRBJ2-7, with TRBD2 matching 8 bases. The CDR3 covers 15 residues. Germline V gives CDR1 KGHDR, CDR2 SFDVKD.

V is TRBV9 and J is TRBJ2-7; maybe TRBD1 (5 bases). This CDR3 contains 13 residues. Germline V CDR1 and CDR2: SGDLS, YYNGEE. CDR3 DNA: TGTGCCAGCAGCGAAGGGGTCTCGAGAAATCAGCACGTC. Encoded protein: CASSEGVSRNQHV.

This clonotype was detected ten times or more. The chain carries TRBV27 and TRBJ1-2; D is uncertain. From germline, CDR1 is MNHEY and CDR2 SMNVEV (reference sequence). The ends were cut back, 5 bases at V and 4 bases at J, with 11 bases in the middle. CDR3 size: 13 residues. CDR3 nucleotide sequence: TGTGCCAGCAGTCTTGGACGGCCCTATGGCTACACCTTC. This gives the protein CASSLGRPYGYTF.

The V and J genes are TRBV7-9 and TRBJ2-7, with a tentative D call TRBD2 (6 bases). Germline V lookup: CDR1 SEHNR, CDR2 FQNEAQ (reference sequence). Trimming shortened V by 5 bases and J by 5 bases, and 19 bases separated the two germline ends. This CDR3 region has 15 residues. The CDR3 sequence is CASSHLGPGVHEQYF. The CDR3 nucleotides are TGTGCCAGCAGCCACCTTGGCCCGGGAGTCCACGAGCAGTACTTC.

With regard to this clonotype: The CDR3 carries no conserved terminal phenylalanine or tryptophan, so it likely arises from a read error. The limits of the CDR3 on the DNA are not certain, so only TCRdb's listed CDR3 is given. The chain carries TRBV7-2 and TRBJ2-7. Germline CDR1 is SGHTA and CDR2 is FQGNSA. Ends included, the CDR3 has 13 residues. CDR3 sequence reads: CASSRAQGYEQHD.

CDR3 coding DNA: TGTGCCAGCAGTGAGGTAGAGCGCCAACACTCCGAGCACTACTTC. Translation: CASSEVERQHSEHYF. This sequence joins TRBV2 and TRBJ2-5; D ambiguous. Trimming shortened V by 3 bases and J by 14 bases, and 25 bases separated the two germline ends. This CDR3 has 15 amino acids. Per the germline V gene, CDR1 is SNHLY and CDR2 is FYNNEI.

As regards this clonotype: Its ends do not fully match the called genes, so a read error is possible. This chain links TRBV11-1 with TRBJ1-3; weak D call: TRBD1 (6 bases). The CDR3 runs to 15 residues. The germline gives CDR1 SGHAT, CDR2 FQDESV (reference sequence). CDR3 residues: CASSHDPGGPNTIYF. The CDR3, as DNA: TGCGCCAGCAGCCACGATCCCGGGGGGCCGAACACCATATATTTT.

V gene TRBV7-3 combines with J gene TRBJ1-2, with 10 bases lining up with TRBD1. J lost 13 bases, V lost 3 bases, and 14 bases had no gene match. CDR1 SGHTA and CDR2 FQGTGA come from the germline V gene. The CDR3 extends over 15 amino acids. The CDR3 DNA is TGTGCCAGCAGCTTGACAGGGGGCGGCTACTCTGAGTGCACCTTC. This gives the protein CASSLTGGGYSECTF.

The chain recombines TRBV2 with TRBJ2-3; D possibly corresponds to TRBD2 (6 bases). CDR1 SNHLY and CDR2 FYNNEI come from the germline V gene. Trimming left V 3 bases short and J 15 bases short, with 22 bases between. This CDR3 contains 14 residues. The CDR3 nucleotides are TGTGCCAGCAGTGATGCGGGAAGTCACGAGCCGCTCTATTTT. This gives the protein CASSDAGSHEPLYF.

The chain is built from TRBV7-9 and TRBJ2-5, with D perhaps TRBD2 (5 bases). Germline CDR1 SEHNR, CDR2 FQNEAQ (reference sequence). CDR3 length: 15 amino acids. V dropped 5 bases and J dropped 13 bases, with 26 bases sitting between them. The chain's CDR3 is CASSPAPGENTDTYF. CDR3 bases: TGTGCCAGCAGCCCCGCCCCCGGGGAAAACACAGATACGTACTTC. The entire variable domain, with the rest obtained from reference TRBV7-9 and TRBJ2-5, is as follows: DTGVSQNPRHKITKRGQNVTFRCDPISEHNRLYWYRQTLGQGPEFLTYFQNEAQLEKSRLLSDRFSAERPKGSFSTLEIQRTEQGDSAMYLCASSPAPGENTDTYFGPGTRLLVL.

This clonotype was seen ten or more times. The rearrangement uses TRBV11-3 and TRBJ2-1, with D possibly being TRBD1 (6 bases). The germline V and J ends were trimmed by 0 bases and 9 bases, with 9 bases remaining between them. The CDR3 has 13 residues. In germline, CDR1 is SGHNT, CDR2 YENEEA. CDR3 sequence reads: CASSLDLTGEQFF. CDR3 DNA sequence: TGTGCCAGCAGCTTAGATCTGACAGGTGAGCAGTTCTTC.

This clonotype was picked up one time. Sequence at one end of the junction differs from germline and may be a read error. V usage is TRBV7-8 and J usage is TRBJ2-3, with D possibly matching TRBD1 (6 bases). CDR1 is SGHVS and CDR2 is FQNEAQ in the germline V gene. This CDR3 has 14 amino acids. CDR3 coding DNA: TGTGCCAGCAGCTTAGGGCGAGGGGGAGATGCGCAGTATTTT. This translates into CASSLGRGGDAQYF.